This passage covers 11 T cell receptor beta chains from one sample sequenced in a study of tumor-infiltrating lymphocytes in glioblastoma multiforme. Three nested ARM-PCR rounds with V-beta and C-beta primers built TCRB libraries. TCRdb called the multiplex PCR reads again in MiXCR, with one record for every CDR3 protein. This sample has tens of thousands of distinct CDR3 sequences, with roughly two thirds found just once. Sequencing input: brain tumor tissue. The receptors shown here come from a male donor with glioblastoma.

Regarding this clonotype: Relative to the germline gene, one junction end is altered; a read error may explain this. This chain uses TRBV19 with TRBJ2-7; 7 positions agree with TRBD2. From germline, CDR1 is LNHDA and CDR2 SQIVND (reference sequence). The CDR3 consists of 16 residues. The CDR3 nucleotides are TGTGCCAATAGTATAGAGAGCGGGATGGGGTCCTACGAGCAGTACTTC. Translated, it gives CANSIESGMGSYEQYF.

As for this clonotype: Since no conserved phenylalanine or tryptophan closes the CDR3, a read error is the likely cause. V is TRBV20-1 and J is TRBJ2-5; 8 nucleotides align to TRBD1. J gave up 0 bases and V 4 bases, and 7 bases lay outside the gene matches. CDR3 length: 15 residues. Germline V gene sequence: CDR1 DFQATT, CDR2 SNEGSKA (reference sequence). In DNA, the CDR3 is TGCAGTGCTATTCGGACAGGGTCGTACCAAGAGACCCAGTACCTC. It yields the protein CSAIRTGSYQETQYL.

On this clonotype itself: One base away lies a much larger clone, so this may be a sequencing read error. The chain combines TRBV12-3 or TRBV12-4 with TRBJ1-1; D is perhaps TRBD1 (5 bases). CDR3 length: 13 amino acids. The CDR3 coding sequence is TGTGCCAGCGGTTTGAGTACGGGGGATGAACCTTTCTTT. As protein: CASGLSTGDEPFF.

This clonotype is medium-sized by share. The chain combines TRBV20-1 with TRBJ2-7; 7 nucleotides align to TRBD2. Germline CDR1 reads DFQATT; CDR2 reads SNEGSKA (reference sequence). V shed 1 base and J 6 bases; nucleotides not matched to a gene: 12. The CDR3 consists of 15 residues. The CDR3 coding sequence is TGCAGTGCTAGAGGGCCGGGACTATCTTTGGTCGAGCAGTACTTC. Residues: CSARGPGLSLVEQYF.

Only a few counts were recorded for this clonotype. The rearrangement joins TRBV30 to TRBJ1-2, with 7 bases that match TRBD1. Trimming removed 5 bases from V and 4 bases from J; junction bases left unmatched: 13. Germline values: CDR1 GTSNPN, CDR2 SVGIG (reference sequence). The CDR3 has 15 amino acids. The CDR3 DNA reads TGTGCCTGGGGTGGACGGGACAGCCAACCCTATGGCTACACCTTC. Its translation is CAWGGRDSQPYGYTF.

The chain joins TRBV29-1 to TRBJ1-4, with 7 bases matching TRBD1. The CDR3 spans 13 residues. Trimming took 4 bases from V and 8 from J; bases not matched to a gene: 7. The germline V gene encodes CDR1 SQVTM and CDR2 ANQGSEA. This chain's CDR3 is CSVGFRGEEKLFF. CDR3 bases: TGCAGCGTTGGCTTCAGGGGGGAAGAAAAACTGTTTTTT. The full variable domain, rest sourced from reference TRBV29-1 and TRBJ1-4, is SAVISQKPSRDICQRGTSLTIQCQVDSQVTMMFWYRQQPGQSLTLIATANQGSEATYESGFVIDKFPISRPNLTFSTLTVSNMSPEDSSIYLCSVGFRGEEKLFFGSGTQLSVL.

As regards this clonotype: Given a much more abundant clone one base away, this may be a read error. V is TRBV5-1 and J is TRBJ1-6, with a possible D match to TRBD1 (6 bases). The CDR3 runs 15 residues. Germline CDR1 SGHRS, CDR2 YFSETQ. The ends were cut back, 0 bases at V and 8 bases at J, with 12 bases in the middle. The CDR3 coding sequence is TGCGCCAGCAGCTTGGGTACGGGACACGATTCACCCCTCCACTTT. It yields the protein CASSLGTGHDSPLHF.

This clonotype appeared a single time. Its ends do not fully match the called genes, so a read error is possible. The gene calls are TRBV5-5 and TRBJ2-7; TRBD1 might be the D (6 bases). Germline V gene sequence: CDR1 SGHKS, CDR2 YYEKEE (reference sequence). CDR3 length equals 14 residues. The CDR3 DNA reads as TGTGCCAGCAGCCCCCTCCCAGGGGAATACGAGCGGTACTTC. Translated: CASSPLPGEYERYF. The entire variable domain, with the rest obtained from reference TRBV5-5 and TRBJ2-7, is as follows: DAGVTQSPTHLIKTRGQQVTLRCSPISGHKSVSWYQQVLGQGPQFIFQYYEKEERGRGNFPDRFSARQFPNYSSELNVNALLLGDSALYLCASSPLPGEYERYFGPGTRLTVT.

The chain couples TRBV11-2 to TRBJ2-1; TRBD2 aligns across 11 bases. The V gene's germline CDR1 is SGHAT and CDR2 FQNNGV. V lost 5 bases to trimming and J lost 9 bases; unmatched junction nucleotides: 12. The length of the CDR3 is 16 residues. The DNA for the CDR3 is TGTGCCAGCAGCCTCTATACTAGCGGGAGCAGGGGTGAGCAGTTCTTC. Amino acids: CASSLYTSGSRGEQFF.

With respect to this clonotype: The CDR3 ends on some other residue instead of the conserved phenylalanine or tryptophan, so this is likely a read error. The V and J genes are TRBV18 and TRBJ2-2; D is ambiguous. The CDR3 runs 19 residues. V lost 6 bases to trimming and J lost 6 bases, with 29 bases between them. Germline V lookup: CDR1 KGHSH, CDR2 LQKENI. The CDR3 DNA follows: TGTGCCAGCTCTCCAGATCCAGGCCGAGCATACCTTGACGCCGGGGAGCTGTTTTCT. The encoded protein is CASSPDPGRAYLDAGELFS.

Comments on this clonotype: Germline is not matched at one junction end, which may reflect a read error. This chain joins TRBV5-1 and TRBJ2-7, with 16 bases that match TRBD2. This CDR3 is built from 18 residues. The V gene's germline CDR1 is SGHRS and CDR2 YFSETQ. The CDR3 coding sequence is TGCGTCAGCAGCTCGGTCGGGACTAGCGGGAGGGCTGTCTACGAGCAGTACTTC. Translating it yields CVSSSVGTSGRAVYEQYF.